This T cell receptor beta chain was retrieved from a study of identical twins (dated by TCRdb to between 2015 and 2016). Study-level background: To test whether fetal clonotypes persist, this study deep-sequenced TCR alpha and beta repertoires from monozygotic twins, from unrelated adults of various ages, and from cord blood. To rule out contamination, the twin experiments were replicated at different times with different library preparation protocols.

Every donor was a healthy Caucasian. The library relied on 5' RACE. The instrument given in TCRdb is Illumina HiSeq 2000. Template switching introduced a universal primer binding site; the final cDNA contained a unique molecular identifier, enabling accurate counting of TCR cDNA molecules. Specific primers in the conserved constant-segment region were used to synthesize first-strand cDNA for the TCR alpha and beta chains. To control for contamination, every cDNA library carried two barcodes: a SMART-Mk sample barcode plus Illumina barcodes. TruSeq adapter sequences and Illumina sample barcodes were added in two successive PCR steps. TCR alpha and beta cDNA libraries were sequenced on the Illumina HiSeq platform with custom primers. The study's own analysis went as follows. Raw reads were processed with MiGEC to extract unique molecular identifiers, and MiXCR was used to determine CDR3 positions. Recombination models were inferred per individual with the repgenHMM and IGoR tools using an EM algorithm. Shared clonotype analysis was performed with the tcR package in R, normalizing sharing by the product of cloneset sizes. To study raw recombination without the effects of thymic and clonal selection, out-of-frame nonproductive sequences were analyzed. TCRdb's own reprocessing of the public reads used fastp at Q25 and MiXCR and kept productive beta chains. Each CDR3 protein appears once, grouped with its most common genes and DNA. V and J calls and clone size were set by TCRdb, not the authors. The sample table contains 1.5 million or so distinct CDR3 sequences; only one count was recorded for roughly a third of them. About 0.3% of the sample rests with the top ten.

Via the germline V gene, CDR1 is LGHNA and CDR2 YNFKEQ. From the cysteine through the phenylalanine, the CDR3 covers 19 amino acids. The retained sequence is limited to the CDR3, 57 bases, with the frame set at the first base. The junction shows trimming of 1 base on V and 1 base on J, and the gene matches do not reach 8 bases of it. Regarding this clonotype: Its antigen remains unidentified. No quality values exist for individual bases; no much larger clone is one base distant.

The paper as a whole reports these results and caveats: In monozygotic twins, out-of-frame TCR alpha sharing was systematically underestimated by recombination models, although the models agreed with sharing between unrelated individuals. Invariant T cells such as MAIT and iNKT could partly confound zero-insertion analyses, although diverse VJ usage argued against such confounding for most clonotypes. Excess twin sharing in beta out-of-frame sequences was weaker because fewer shared sequences lowered the signal-to-noise ratio. Abundant cord blood beta clonotypes carried fewer insertions; young adult naive repertoires showed a weaker similar trend, while memory repertoires showed none. Because the same donors could not be followed over many years, the conclusions depended on cross-sectional statistical analysis. Compared with coincidental sharing between unrelated individuals, an excess of low generation-probability sequences was observed among out-of-frame TCR alpha sequences shared between twins.

This receptor was obtained from a newborn girl in good health. The chain uses TRBV4-2 and TRBJ2-6, with 9 bases aligning to TRBD2. What was sequenced was cord blood. In nucleotide form, the sequence is TGTGCCAGCAGCCAAGTCATCACTAGCGGGCATTCTGGGGCCAACGTCCTGACTTTC. This sequence encodes CASSQVITSGHSGANVLTF.